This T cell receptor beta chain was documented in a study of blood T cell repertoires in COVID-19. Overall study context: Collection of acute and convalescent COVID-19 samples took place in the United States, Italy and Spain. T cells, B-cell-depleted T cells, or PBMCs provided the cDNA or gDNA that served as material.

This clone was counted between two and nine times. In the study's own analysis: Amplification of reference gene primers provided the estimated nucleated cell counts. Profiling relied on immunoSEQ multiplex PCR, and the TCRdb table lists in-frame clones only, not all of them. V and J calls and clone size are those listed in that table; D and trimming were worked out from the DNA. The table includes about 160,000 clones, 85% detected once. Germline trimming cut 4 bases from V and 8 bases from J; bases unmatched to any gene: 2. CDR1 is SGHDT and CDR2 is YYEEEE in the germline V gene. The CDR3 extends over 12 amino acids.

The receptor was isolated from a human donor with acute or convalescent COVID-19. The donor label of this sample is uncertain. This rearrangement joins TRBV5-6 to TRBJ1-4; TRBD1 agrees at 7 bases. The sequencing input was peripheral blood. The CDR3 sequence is CASSVRGEKLFF. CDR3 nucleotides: TGTGCCAGCAGCGTCAGGGGGGAAAAACTGTTTTTT.